The clone carrying this T cell receptor (beta chain) was counted only a few times. One entry per CDR3 protein, called by TCRdb with MiXCR from the 5' RACE reads. The profile covers about 180,000 distinct CDR3 sequences, with approximately 16% appearing a single time and about 1.9% taken by the ten largest. The sample is drawn from a study of T-cell memory formation after mild COVID-19. The CDR3 runs 11 residues. Germline assignment: CDR1 SGHTA and CDR2 FQGNSA. Trimming took 5 bases from V and 6 from J, leaving 5 bases between them. The sequence came from an adult woman who had mild COVID-19 (a few samples of this study predate the infection). Cell type and time point are not known. V is TRBV7-2 and J is TRBJ2-1; D is ambiguous. Sequencing used PBMCs or a T cell subset sorted from them (not recorded which). In nucleotides, the CDR3 is TGTGCCAGCAGCAGAATCAATGAGCAGTTCTTC. It yields the protein CASSRINEQFF.